Below are 8 T cell receptor beta chains sequenced from a single sample in a study of PD-1 blockade in classical Hodgkin lymphoma. The protocol was immunoSEQ multiplex PCR, while the TCRdb copy is restricted to in-frame clones and leaves out a portion. Of just under 100,000 clones listed, over 80% were seen once; the top ten hold approximately 12%. Each patient relapsed following autologous stem cell transplantation, and prior brentuximab vedotin exposure differed. The input for sequencing was peripheral blood mononuclear cells (PBMCs), taken at baseline. The receptors derive from a human donor with classical Hodgkin lymphoma.

CDR3 region: CASSFGTGSSNYGYTF. The CDR3 DNA sequence: TGCGCCAGCAGCTTCGGGACCGGGTCTTCTAACTATGGCTACACCTTC. The V call is TRBV5-1, the J call TRBJ1-2, with a weak D call TRBD1 (5 bases). The CDR3 runs to 16 residues. Germline loops: CDR1 SGHRS, CDR2 YFSETQ. Trimming shortened V by 2 bases and J by 0 bases, and 14 bases separated the two germline ends.

The rearrangement joins TRBV19 to TRBJ2-7, with 7 bases that match TRBD2. The CDR3 totals 16 residues. V was clipped by 3 bases and J by 2 bases; unmatched bases: 10. Germline-derived CDR1 and CDR2 are LNHDA and SQIVND (reference sequence). This chain's CDR3 is CASSIKGREKAYEQYF. In DNA, the CDR3 is TGTGCCAGTAGTATTAAGGGGCGGGAGAAGGCCTACGAGCAGTACTTC. The whole variable domain, filled in from reference TRBV19 and TRBJ2-7, reads DGGITQSPKYLFRKEGQNVTLSCEQNLNHDAMYWYRQDPGQGLRLIYYSQIVNDFQKGDIAEGYSVSREKKESFPLTVTSAQKNPTAFYLCASSIKGREKAYEQYFGPGTRLTVT.

The chain carries TRBV28 and TRBJ2-7; D is uncertain. The CDR3 extends over 12 amino acids. Trimming took off 10 bases at V and 0 bases at J, with 10 bases between the two ends. CDR1 and CDR2 (germline): MDHEN, SYDVKM. CDR3 nucleotide sequence: TGTGCCACCGATGACGCCTCCTACGAGCAGTACTTC. Its protein is CATDDASYEQYF.

The chain joins TRBV28 to TRBJ2-1, with TRBD1 matching 9 bases. This CDR3 contains 16 residues. Germline trimming cut 4 bases from V and 7 bases from J; bases unmatched to any gene: 11. Germline V gene lookup returns CDR1 MDHEN and CDR2 SYDVKM. CDR3 coding DNA: TGTGCCAGCAGTTCAATCGCCGGGACAGGGCGGAATGAGCAGTTCTTC. This gives the protein CASSSIAGTGRNEQFF.

The V and J genes are TRBV2 and TRBJ2-7; TRBD2 might be the D (6 bases). Germline assignment: CDR1 SNHLY and CDR2 FYNNEI. The CDR3 is made up of 15 amino acids. V was cut by 6 bases and J by 1 base, with 16 bases left in between. The CDR3 loop reads CASSAWTTRSYEQYF. The CDR3 bases are TGTGCCAGCAGCGCCTGGACTACTCGTTCCTACGAGCAGTACTTC.

Only one count was recorded for this clone. The chain carries TRBV14 and TRBJ2-7; tentatively, D is TRBD2 (6 bases). CDR1 is SGHDN, CDR2 FVKESK, per germline. V was cut by 10 bases and J by 0 bases, with 19 bases left in between. This CDR3 has 15 amino acids. The CDR3 sequence is CATARGSGPSYEQYF. CDR3 coding DNA: TGTGCCACGGCGCGCGGTAGCGGCCCCTCCTACGAGCAGTACTTC.

The chain is built from TRBV7-2 and TRBJ1-3; 7 bases are a match to TRBD1. The CDR3 runs 16 residues. V gave up 8 bases and J gave up 2 bases; unmatched junction bases: 12. Germline values: CDR1 SGHTA, CDR2 FQGNSA. CDR3 residues: CASLEGAVVAGNTIYF. DNA of the CDR3: TGTGCCAGCCTCGAGGGGGCAGTAGTAGCTGGAAACACCATATATTTT.

CDR3 nucleotide sequence: TGTGCCATCAGTGATGCACTAGCGGGAGGAGGGGAGCTGTTTTTT. It codes for CAISDALAGGGELFF. The chain has TRBV10-3 and TRBJ2-2; 12 positions agree with TRBD2. Looked up from germline, CDR1 is ENHRY and CDR2 is SYGVKD. There are 15 residues in the CDR3. V was clipped by 3 bases and J by 8 bases; unmatched bases: 4.